The clone carrying this T cell receptor beta chain was detected many times. Its antigen is still unknown. The read stops 3 residues short of the end of the CDR3; the missing end is completed from the germline J gene. Between the trimmed V and J ends, which lost 1 base and 2 bases, there was a span of 9 bases. Germline CDR1 is SNHLY and CDR2 is FYNNEI. CDR3 length: 15 amino acids. This sample is drawn from a study of T cell clonality in common variable immunodeficiency. Sequencing used immunoSEQ multiplex PCR; TCRdb keeps in-frame clones, though not all of them. The sample shows under 35,000 clones, none of them appearing just once. Study-level results: Common variable immunodeficiency TCR beta sequences reportedly had fewer deletions and N-nucleotide insertions. CVID subjects had higher TCRbeta clonality than healthy controls, most marked in about a third. Shared TCRbeta clones were fewer between CVID subjects than controls. Patient heterogeneity in the CVID cohort limited correlations between repertoire features and clinical complications.

Material for sequencing was peripheral blood mononuclear cells. The sequence derives from a person aged 18 to 70 in good health. J is TRBJ1-5 and V is TRBV2; possibly TRBD1 for D (5 bases). The CDR3 sequence: CASSEDQGGNQPQHF. The sequenced CDR3 bases are TGTGCCAGCAGTGAAGACCAGGGCGGCAATCAGCCC.